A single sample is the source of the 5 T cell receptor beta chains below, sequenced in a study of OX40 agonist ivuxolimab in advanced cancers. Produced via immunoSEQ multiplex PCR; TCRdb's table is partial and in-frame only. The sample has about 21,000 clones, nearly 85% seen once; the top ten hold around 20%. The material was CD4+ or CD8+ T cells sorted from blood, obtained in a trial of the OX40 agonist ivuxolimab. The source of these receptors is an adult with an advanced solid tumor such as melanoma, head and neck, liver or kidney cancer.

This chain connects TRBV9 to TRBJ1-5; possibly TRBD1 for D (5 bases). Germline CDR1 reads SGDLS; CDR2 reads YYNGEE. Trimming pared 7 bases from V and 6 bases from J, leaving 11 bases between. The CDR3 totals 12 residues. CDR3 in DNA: TGTGCCAGCGGGGCCCTGAGTCAGCCCCAGCATTTT. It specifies CASGALSQPQHF. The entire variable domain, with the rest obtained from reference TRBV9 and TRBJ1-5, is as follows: DSGVTQTPKHLITATGQRVTLRCSPRSGDLSVYWYQQSLDQGLQFLIQYYNGEERAKGNILERFSAQQFPDLHSELNLSSLELGDSALYFCASGALSQPQHFGDGTRLSIL.

The CDR3 sequence is CASSISGQPRHTDTQYF. The DNA of the CDR3 is TGCGCCAGCAGTATAAGCGGGCAACCTAGACACACAGATACGCAGTATTTT. The V call is TRBV5-1, the J call TRBJ2-3; D might be TRBD2 (6 bases). Germline-derived CDR1 and CDR2 are SGHRS and YFSETQ. Trimming left V 5 bases short and J 2 bases short, with 21 bases between. This CDR3 comprises 17 residues.

The CDR3 DNA reads as TGTGCCAGCAGTTTTGGGAACACCGGGGAGCTGTTTTTT. The encoded protein is CASSFGNTGELFF. The V and J genes are TRBV27 and TRBJ2-2; D not certain. Germline CDR1 MNHEY, CDR2 SMNVEV (reference sequence). With 3 bases removed from V and 1 base from J, the gap between germline ends came to 3 bases. The CDR3 sequence is 13 residues long.

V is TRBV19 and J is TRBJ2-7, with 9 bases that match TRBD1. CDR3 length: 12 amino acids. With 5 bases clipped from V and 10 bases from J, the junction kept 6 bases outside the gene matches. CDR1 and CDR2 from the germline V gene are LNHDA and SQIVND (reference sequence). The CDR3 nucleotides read TGTGCCAGTAGTTGGACAGGGGCCGATCAGTACTTC. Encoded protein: CASSWTGADQYF.

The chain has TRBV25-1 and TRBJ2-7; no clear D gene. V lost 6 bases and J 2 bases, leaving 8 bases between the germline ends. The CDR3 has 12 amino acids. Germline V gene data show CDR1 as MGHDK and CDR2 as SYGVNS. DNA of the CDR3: TGTGCCAGCAGCGTTTCCGCCTACGAGCAGTACTTC. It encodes CASSVSAYEQYF.